Reported below is one T cell receptor (beta chain). Its specificity is unknown. Sequencing libraries made from TCR beta cDNA carried unique molecular identifiers. There were about 1 to 10 million T cells, and roughly 0.5 million cDNA molecules came from them. Each CDR3 protein is one row after TCRdb ran MiXCR on the PCR reads. The sample shows roughly 570,000 distinct CDR3 sequences, 34% of them seen only once. This specimen belongs to a study of post-analysis software for immune sequencing data. As for the study in general: Recorded subtypes: relapsing-remitting, secondary progressive, progressive-relapsing; some patients unannotated.

Study results and limitations: Elevated frequency relative to controls characterized about 5 TRBV segments in patients, TRBV5-6, TRBV5-1 and TRBV20-1 among them. Clustering by F measure revealed strong co-clustering among samples prepared together in one batch. Versus controls, multiple sclerosis patients showed significantly lower diversity (normalized Chao1).

The CDR3 is made up of 13 amino acids. Trimming took off 6 bases at V and 5 bases at J, with 11 bases between the two ends. Germline loops: CDR1 DFQATT, CDR2 SNEGSKA (reference sequence). This TCR was sampled from a girl under 18 with multiple sclerosis. The gene calls are TRBV20-1 and TRBJ1-6; perhaps TRBD1 as D (6 bases). The sample taken for sequencing was blood. CDR3 DNA: TGCAGTGCCCGGGGGGGGCATAATTCACCCCTCCACTTT. It encodes CSARGGHNSPLHF.